The 23 T cell receptor beta chains in this list originate from one sample, sequenced in a study of blood T cells in healthy people across ages. The second PCR ran about 6 to 12 cycles with a sample-barcoded 5' primer and J-beta primers. TCRdb reanalysed the 5' RACE reads using MiXCR and keeps one entry per CDR3 protein. The repertoire consists of 700,000 to 1,000,000 distinct CDR3 sequences, with around 43% occurring once and the leading ten covering about a fifth. Sequencing input: blood. These receptors were taken from a man between 60 and 75 years old in good health.

Turning to this clonotype: The germline gene is not matched at one end of the junction; a read error may be the cause. The chain is built from TRBV20-1 and TRBJ2-5; 7 bases map to TRBD1. The CDR3 runs 15 residues. Germline V gene data show CDR1 as DFQATT and CDR2 as SNEGSKA (reference sequence). CDR3 nucleotide sequence: TGCAGTGCCGATCGGCCGGGACAGACACAAGAGACCCAGAACTTC. It yields the protein CSADRPGQTQETQNF.

The chain combines TRBV11-2 with TRBJ1-1; 10 bases are a match to TRBD1. V was clipped by 1 base and J by 7 bases; unmatched bases: 3. The CDR3 spans 14 residues. Germline CDR1 and CDR2: SGHAT and FQNNGV. Written as DNA, the CDR3 is TGTGCCAGCAGCTTAGGACAGGGGGCCCGTGAAGCTTTCTTT. This codes for CASSLGQGAREAFF.

This clonotype was seen only a few times. This sequence joins TRBV20-1 and TRBJ2-7; no reliable D call. With 5 bases removed from V and 3 bases from J, the gap between germline ends came to 11 bases. The germline gives CDR1 DFQATT, CDR2 SNEGSKA (reference sequence). The CDR3 is 12 amino acids. CDR3 DNA: TGCAGTGCTGAAGGGATAGGCTACGAGCAGTACTTC. Translating gives CSAEGIGYEQYF.

The gene calls are TRBV20-1 and TRBJ2-5, with D unclear. The V and J ends lost 2 bases and 1 base respectively, with 8 bases between them. The CDR3 is 13 amino acids. Germline CDR1 DFQATT, CDR2 SNEGSKA (reference sequence). The CDR3 spells CSARMGTQETQYF. The CDR3 DNA follows: TGCAGTGCTAGAATGGGTACCCAAGAGACCCAGTACTTC.

The J gene is TRBJ2-1, the V gene TRBV5-4, with 11 nucleotides matching TRBD1. With 4 bases clipped from V and 7 bases from J, the junction kept 7 bases outside the gene matches. Germline V lookup: CDR1 SGHNT, CDR2 YYREEE (reference sequence). The CDR3 covers 15 residues. The CDR3 reads CASSGRDRGENEQFF. The DNA of the CDR3 is TGTGCCAGCAGCGGAAGGGACAGGGGGGAGAATGAGCAGTTCTTC.

This clonotype has only one observation. The rearrangement joins TRBV5-5 to TRBJ2-1, with D tentatively TRBD1 (6 bases). The CDR3 is 13 amino acids. Germline CDR1 SGHKS, CDR2 YYEKEE (reference sequence). The V and J ends lost 1 base and 9 bases respectively, with 11 bases between them. The CDR3 is CASSLLLQGEQFF. CDR3 in DNA: TGTGCCAGCAGCTTGTTGTTACAGGGTGAGCAGTTCTTC.

V usage is TRBV7-2 and J usage is TRBJ2-5; no firm D call. The germline V gene has CDR1 SGHTA and CDR2 FQGNSA. V lost 5 bases and J lost 5, with 9 bases in between. The length of the CDR3 is 12 residues. CDR3 in amino acids: CASSGIWETQYF. The CDR3 DNA reads as TGTGCCAGCAGCGGTATCTGGGAGACCCAGTACTTC.

V is TRBV29-1 and J is TRBJ1-1, with D perhaps TRBD1 (6 bases). The V end lost 5 bases, the J end lost 5 bases, and 21 bases lay between the germline ends. CDR3 size: 15 residues. Germline CDR1 SQVTM, CDR2 ANQGSEA. The CDR3 region has the DNA TGCAGCGTTCTGGTCCAAGGAACAGGGTCAACTGAAGCTTTCTTT. It is translated as CSVLVQGTGSTEAFF.

The V and J genes are TRBV10-3 and TRBJ2-7; 10 nucleotides agree with TRBD2. The germline CDR1 and CDR2 sequences are ENHRY and SYGVKD. The CDR3 loop spans 16 amino acids. The J segment lost 8 bases and the V segment lost 6 bases, leaving 16 bases of the junction unmatched. The CDR3 DNA reads TGTGCCATCAGGCGCCAAGCTAGCGGGGGCGAATACAAGCAGTACTTC. It translates to CAIRRQASGGEYKQYF.

CDR3 residues: CASSWGGYSYNEQFF. The CDR3 nucleotides read TGTGCCAGCAGCTGGGGGGGTTACTCCTACAATGAGCAGTTCTTC. The chain joins TRBV27 to TRBJ2-1, with TRBD2 matching over 7 bases. CDR3 length: 15 residues. The J segment lost 0 bases and the V segment lost 6 bases, leaving 5 bases of the junction unmatched. The germline CDR1 and CDR2 sequences are MNHEY and SMNVEV (reference sequence).

This rearrangement joins TRBV30 to TRBJ2-7; 12 bases map to TRBD1. The CDR3 sequence is 13 residues long. From germline, CDR1 is GTSNPN and CDR2 SVGIG (reference sequence). V was clipped by 5 bases and J by 4 bases; unmatched bases: 3. In DNA form, the CDR3 reads TGTGCCTGGGGGACAGGGGGCTGGTACGAGCAGTACTTC. Translated, it gives CAWGTGGWYEQYF.

CDR3 residues: CASSVLSSGANVLTF. CDR3 in DNA: TGCGCCAGCAGCGTACTCAGCTCTGGGGCCAACGTCCTGACTTTC. The chain has TRBV5-1 and TRBJ2-6; no clear D. Germline V gene lookup returns CDR1 SGHRS and CDR2 YFSETQ. The CDR3 has 15 amino acids. V was pared by 4 bases and J by 0 bases, with 8 bases between.

This clonotype appeared a single time. The chain couples TRBV6-5 to TRBJ2-2, with TRBD2 matching 8 bases. The germline V gene encodes CDR1 MNHEY and CDR2 SVGAGI. Germline trimming cut 5 bases from V and 3 bases from J; bases unmatched to any gene: 5. The CDR3 sequence is 15 residues long. The CDR3 protein is CASSPQRGYTGELFF. The CDR3 DNA sequence: TGTGCCAGCAGTCCGCAGCGGGGGTACACCGGGGAGCTGTTTTTT.

This rearrangement joins TRBV12-3 or TRBV12-4 to TRBJ1-2; tentatively, D is TRBD1 (5 bases). Trimming left V 3 bases short and J 5 bases short, with 13 bases between. The CDR3 spans 14 residues. In DNA form, the CDR3 reads TGTGCCAGCAGTTTGGGGGTGAAGATGTATGGCTACACCTTC. Amino acid sequence: CASSLGVKMYGYTF.

This clonotype occurred a few times. This chain links TRBV14 with TRBJ1-6; TRBD1 matches at 12 bases. The germline V gene has CDR1 SGHDN and CDR2 FVKESK. V dropped 3 bases and J dropped 8; count of bases not matched to a gene: 5. This CDR3 contains 16 residues. The CDR3 nucleotides read TGTGCCAGCAGCCAGGGACAGGGGGCCATCTATTCACCCCTCCACTTT. It codes for CASSQGQGAIYSPLHF.

This sequence joins TRBV4-3 and TRBJ2-1, with D maybe TRBD2 (6 bases). The CDR3 loop spans 17 amino acids. The germline gives CDR1 LGHNA, CDR2 YSLEER. Trimming stripped 0 bases from V and 7 bases from J, with 19 bases between. This CDR3 is CASSQDSRGVFNNEQFF. CDR3 nucleotides: TGCGCCAGCAGCCAAGATTCCCGCGGGGTCTTCAATAATGAGCAGTTCTTC.

This clonotype was observed many times. The V and J genes are TRBV7-9 and TRBJ2-3; D is possibly TRBD2 (6 bases). Germline values: CDR1 SEHNR, CDR2 FQNEAQ (reference sequence). This CDR3 has 14 residues. Trimming shortened V by 5 bases and J by 2 bases, and 11 bases separated the two germline ends. The CDR3 loop is CASSRGGNTDTQYF. The CDR3 coding sequence is TGTGCCAGCAGCCGCGGAGGGAACACAGATACGCAGTATTTT.

This chain uses TRBV7-2 with TRBJ2-7; the match to TRBD1 covers 10 bases. Germline CDR1 reads SGHTA; CDR2 reads FQGNSA. V was clipped by 5 bases and J by 3 bases; unmatched bases: 4. This CDR3 is 14 amino acids long. The CDR3 DNA is TGTGCCAGCAGCGGGGACAGGGGATTCTACGAGCAGTACTTC. This codes for CASSGDRGFYEQYF.

V and J are TRBV3-1 and TRBJ2-5, with 9 bases fitting TRBD1. The CDR3 extends over 14 amino acids. J was trimmed by 11 bases and V by 5 bases; bases with no gene match: 12. CDR1 LGHDT and CDR2 YNNKEL come from the germline V gene (reference sequence). Here the CDR3 DNA reads TGTGCCAGCAGCGCGACAGGGGGGCTGTGCAAGCAGTACTTC. It is translated as CASSATGGLCKQYF.

This clonotype has more than one count but fewer than ten. This chain uses TRBV20-1 with TRBJ2-1; 8 positions match TRBD2. The V gene end was trimmed by 5 bases and the J gene end by 5 bases; junction bases not matched to a gene: 5. The CDR3 is 13 amino acids. Germline-derived CDR1 and CDR2 are DFQATT and SNEGSKA (reference sequence). The CDR3, as DNA: TGCAGTGCTTTTGCGGGGGGTAACAATGAGCAGTTCTTC. It translates to CSAFAGGNNEQFF.

This clonotype was observed a handful of times. The chain carries TRBV7-2 and TRBJ2-3; D may be TRBD1 (6 bases). The CDR3 totals 15 residues. Germline V gene lookup returns CDR1 SGHTA and CDR2 FQGNSA. V dropped 2 bases and J dropped 4 bases, with 13 bases sitting between them. CDR3 nucleotide sequence: TGTGCCAGCAGCTTAATACAGGGAGCCGCAGATACGCAGTATTTT. It yields the protein CASSLIQGAADTQYF.

This clonotype was counted only a few times. The gene calls are TRBV5-1 and TRBJ2-1; D possibly corresponds to TRBD1 (6 bases). CDR1 is SGHRS, CDR2 YFSETQ, per germline. Trimming left V 0 bases short and J 8 bases short, with 12 bases between. The CDR3 sequence is 14 residues long. The CDR3 DNA is TGCGCCAGCAGCTTGGAGGGCTCAGGGGATGAGCAGTTCTTC. Amino acids: CASSLEGSGDEQFF.

V gene TRBV6-2 or TRBV6-3 combines with J gene TRBJ2-4, with TRBD1 matching over 7 bases. TRBJ2-7 matches the DNA end more closely, so the J call is doubtful. Germline V gene data show CDR1 as MNHEY and CDR2 as SVGEGT. This CDR3 region has 15 residues. CDR3 sequence: CASSYSETGTYEQYF. The CDR3 bases are TGTGCCAGCAGTTACTCCGAGACAGGGACCTACGAGCAGTACTTC.